These 9 T cell receptor beta chains came from one sample sequenced in a study of blood T cell repertoires in COVID-19. This table comes from immunoSEQ multiplex PCR, and its TCRdb copy is limited to in-frame clones, with some not included. The sample comprises roughly 320,000 clones, around 87% of which are singletons, and over 1% rests with the top ten. The sequencing input was peripheral blood. The source of these receptors is a man between 65 and 85 years old with acute or convalescent COVID-19.

The rearrangement links TRBV5-4 to TRBJ1-2, with TRBD1 matching over 8 bases. The CDR3 length is 16 residues. J was trimmed by 6 bases and V by 4 bases; bases with no gene match: 14. Germline lookup yields CDR1 SGHNT and CDR2 YYREEE (reference sequence). CDR3: CASSPPTQGVSDGYTF. The CDR3, as DNA: TGTGCCAGCAGCCCGCCCACACAGGGGGTGTCGGATGGCTACACCTTC. The complete variable domain, with remaining parts taken from reference TRBV5-4 and TRBJ1-2, reads ETGVTQSPTHLIKTRGQQVTLRCSSQSGHNTVSWYQQALGQGPQFIFQYYREEENGRGNFPPRFSGLQFPNYSSELNVNALELDDSALYLCASSPPTQGVSDGYTFGSGTRLTVV.

This rearrangement joins TRBV5-1 to TRBJ2-5; D call uncertain. Germline V gives CDR1 SGHRS, CDR2 YFSETQ. This CDR3 has 14 residues. V was clipped by 3 bases and J by 2 bases, with 11 bases between them. The CDR3 coding sequence is TGCGCCAGCAGCTCTACGACTGGGCAAGAGACCCAGTACTTC. It is translated as CASSSTTGQETQYF.

The chain has TRBV24-1 and TRBJ1-2; 9 bases are shared with TRBD1. Germline CDR1 is KGHDR and CDR2 is SFDVKD. This CDR3 contains 15 residues. The J segment lost 4 bases and the V segment lost 4 bases, leaving 6 bases of the junction unmatched. CDR3 bases: TGTGCCACCAGTGACCAGGACAGGGGAGGCTATGGCTACACCTTC. This codes for CATSDQDRGGYGYTF.

J is TRBJ2-1 and V is TRBV4-3; D is unresolved. This CDR3 comprises 14 residues. V was clipped by 4 bases and J by 5 bases, with 12 bases between them. Germline CDR1 LGHNA, CDR2 YSLEER. Written as DNA, the CDR3 is TGCGCCAGCAGCCTCCGAAACGAGCACAATGAGCAGTTCTTC. Protein product: CASSLRNEHNEQFF.

The chain carries TRBV24-1 and TRBJ2-3; 9 bases line up with TRBD1. Unmatched junction bases numbered 0, after V lost 0 bases and J lost 0 bases. Germline CDR1 KGHDR, CDR2 SFDVKD. The CDR3 length is 16 residues. The CDR3 DNA reads TGTGCCACCAGTGATTTGGGACAGGGGAGCACAGATACGCAGTATTTT. Its protein product is CATSDLGQGSTDTQYF.

This clone was observed a few times. The chain combines TRBV10-3 with TRBJ1-2, with TRBD1 identical over 7 bases. Per germline, CDR1 ENHRY and CDR2 SYGVKD. J was trimmed by 8 bases and V by 9 bases; bases with no gene match: 12. CDR3 length equals 13 residues. The CDR3 sequence: CAIQDRETIGYTF. The CDR3 DNA is TGTGCCATTCAAGACAGGGAGACTATCGGCTACACCTTC.

The CDR3 spells CASSLAGAGTDTQYF. The CDR3 DNA reads TGCGCCAGCAGCCTAGCGGGAGCAGGCACAGATACGCAGTATTTT. This rearrangement joins TRBV4-1 to TRBJ2-3; TRBD2 aligns across 9 bases. The trim removed 4 bases at V and 1 base at J, leaving 3 bases unmatched. CDR1 and CDR2 from the germline V gene are MGHRA and YSYEKL. This CDR3 comprises 15 residues.

The V gene is TRBV6-5, the J gene TRBJ2-1; 10 bases fit TRBD2. The CDR3 is made up of 12 amino acids. Germline trimming cut 8 bases from V and 10 bases from J; bases unmatched to any gene: 5. CDR1 is MNHEY and CDR2 is SVGAGI in the germline V gene. The CDR3 is CASGEREGEQFF. The CDR3 nucleotides are TGTGCCAGCGGCGAGCGGGAGGGCGAGCAGTTCTTC.

The chain has TRBV6-1 and TRBJ1-5; D is uncertain. Germline V gives CDR1 MNHNS, CDR2 SASEGT. Trimming pared 2 bases from V and 7 bases from J, leaving 9 bases between. CDR3 length equals 13 residues. CDR3 residues: CASSEWSWQPQHF. The CDR3 bases are TGTGCCAGCAGTGAATGGAGCTGGCAGCCCCAGCATTTT.